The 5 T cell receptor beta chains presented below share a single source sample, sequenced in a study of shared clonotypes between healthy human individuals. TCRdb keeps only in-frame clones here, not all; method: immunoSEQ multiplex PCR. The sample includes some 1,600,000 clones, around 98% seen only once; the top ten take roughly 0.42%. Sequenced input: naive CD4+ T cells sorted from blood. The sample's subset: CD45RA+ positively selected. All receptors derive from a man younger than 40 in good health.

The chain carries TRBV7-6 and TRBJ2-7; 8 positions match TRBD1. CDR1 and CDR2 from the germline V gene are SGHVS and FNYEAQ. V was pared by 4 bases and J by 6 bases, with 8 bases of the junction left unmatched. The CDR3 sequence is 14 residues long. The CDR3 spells CASSSRQGSGEQYF. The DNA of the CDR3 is TGTGCCAGCAGCTCCCGACAGGGGAGCGGCGAGCAGTACTTC.

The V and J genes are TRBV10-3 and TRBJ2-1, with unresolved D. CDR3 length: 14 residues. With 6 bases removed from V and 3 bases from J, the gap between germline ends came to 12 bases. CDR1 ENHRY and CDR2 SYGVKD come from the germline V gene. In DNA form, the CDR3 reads TGTGCCATCAGAGACTCCGCTGGCTACAATGAGCAGTTCTTC. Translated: CAIRDSAGYNEQFF.

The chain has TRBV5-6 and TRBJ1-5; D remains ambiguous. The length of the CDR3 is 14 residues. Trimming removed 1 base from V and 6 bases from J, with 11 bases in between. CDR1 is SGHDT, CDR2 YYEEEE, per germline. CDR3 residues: CASSLLETGQPQHF. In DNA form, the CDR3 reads TGTGCCAGCAGCTTGCTAGAGACGGGTCAGCCCCAGCATTTT.

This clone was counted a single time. DNA of the CDR3: TGCAGCGTTAAGGGGGCAGATACGCAGTATTTT. Protein product: CSVKGADTQYF. The chain has TRBV29-1 and TRBJ2-3, with D perhaps TRBD1 (6 bases). The germline V and J ends were trimmed by 5 bases and 4 bases, with 7 bases remaining between them. There are 11 residues in the CDR3. Germline CDR1 SQVTM, CDR2 ANQGSEA.

CDR3: CASSQEAGRADTQYF. CDR3 sequence (DNA): TGCGCCAGCAGCCAAGAGGCCGGGAGGGCAGATACGCAGTATTTT. V is TRBV4-1 and J is TRBJ2-3; 8 bases map to TRBD2. The germline gives CDR1 MGHRA, CDR2 YSYEKL. V lost 0 bases to trimming and J lost 4 bases; unmatched junction nucleotides: 3. CDR3 size: 15 residues.